Only a few counts were recorded for the clone carrying this T cell receptor (beta chain). Its matching antigen is unknown. Sample barcodes and UMIs were carried by the TCR alpha and TCR beta cDNA libraries that 5'RACE generated with constant-segment primers. TCRdb reanalysed the 5' RACE reads using MiXCR and keeps one entry per CDR3 protein. The sample contains under 600,000 distinct CDR3 sequences, roughly 22% of which appear only once. This sample is part of a study of T-cell memory formation after mild COVID-19. Points from the study as a whole: Balance between CD4 and CD8 was seen in clones contracting day 15 to 85, and a CD4+ lean was seen in later expanders. Certain responding clones were present in pre-infection memory, suggesting participation of cross-reactive memory. CD4+ clones that contracted lay mainly in CM and EM; CD8+ ones lay in EMRA.

V was clipped by 7 bases and J by 6 bases; unmatched bases: 2. This CDR3 is 12 amino acids long. Sequencing used PBMCs or a T cell subset sorted from them (not recorded which). The sequence was obtained from an adult woman who had mild COVID-19 (a few samples of this study predate the infection). Cell type and time point are not known. The rearrangement uses TRBV12-3 or TRBV12-4 and TRBJ2-2, with 7 bases lining up with TRBD1. The CDR3 region is CASTQGAGELFF. CDR3 in DNA: TGTGCCAGCACCCAGGGGGCCGGGGAGCTGTTTTTT.